The TCR beta chain under discussion was sequenced for a study of T cells in Graves' hyperthyroidism and ophthalmopathy (dated by TCRdb to between 2017 and 2020). With regard to the full study: Peripheral blood samples were taken at initial diagnosis, before any treatment was given. To identify TCR V-J signatures that set the groups apart, the researchers used a discovery cohort of 95 to 100 patients, made up of 43 with Graves' ophthalmopathy and about 60 with stable Graves' hyperthyroidism. An independent validation cohort of under 20 hyperthyroidism patients and about 16 patients who later progressed to ophthalmopathy tested prospective prediction of ophthalmopathy. The 75 to 100 discovery patients were divided at random into training and test sets in a 7:3 ratio. The study also compared thyroid tissue and blood T-cell repertoires from five or six Graves' hyperthyroidism patients. Following sampling, methimazole starting at 30 mg daily was given to hyperthyroidism patients, and high-dose intravenous methylprednisolone was given to ophthalmopathy patients. The paper describes TCR Vbeta CDR3 sequencing of roughly 130 peripheral blood samples, made up of some 42 ophthalmopathy patients, 70 to 75 hyperthyroidism patients and some 17 progressor patients. Study-wide findings and limitations: Most expanded thyroid clonotypes (frequency above 0.001) were also found in blood, which suggests that blood repertoires may mirror thyroid immune responses. During validation, the model predicted progression to ophthalmopathy a median of approximately 7 months ahead of onset, with 70.59% sensitivity and almost 75% specificity. No statistical method was used to set the sample size in advance, and investigators knew the group allocation. Ophthalmopathy was separated from stable hyperthyroidism by a 13 V-J signature model, with approximately 85% sensitivity and around 81% specificity obtained in cross-validation and 80%/75% obtained in testing.

This clonotype was counted at least ten times. What this receptor recognizes is not known. No base quality information exists; no much larger clone differs at one position. The TCR beta CDR3 regions were amplified from the RNA transcripts. The first round of RT-PCR for the TCR CDR3 was performed with the HTBI primer set and the Qiagen OneStep RT-PCR kit. Libraries were constructed in a second round of multiplex PCR, after which size selection and purification were carried out. Sequencing of the libraries was done on an Illumina HiSeq2000 using paired-end 100 bp reads. Processing in the source paper ran as follows. Raw data were processed with SOAPnuke, discarding reads with adapters, uncalled bases, mean Phred below 15, or no exact constant-primer or identifier match. High-quality paired reads were merged with COPE v1.2.5, and unique nucleotide sequences were defined as clonotypes. MiTCR v1.1 was used to align the clonotypes against IMGT TRBV, TRBD and TRBJ reference segments. The analysis was restricted to V-J combinations with a frequency above 0.0001, which together covered 98% to 99.2% of the repertoires. The TCS score was defined as the ratio of F50 (clonal expansion) to E x V (chaos), calculated using BLOSUM62-based TCRdist between CDR3 peptides within each V-J. Welch's t-statistics and random forest reduced around 510 V-J features to 10 to 15, which were used in a naive Bayes classifier (R e1071). The similarity between thyroid and blood repertoires was quantified using the Morisita-Horn index. TCRdb's own reprocessing of the public reads used fastp at Q25 and MiXCR and kept productive beta chains. Under each unique CDR3 protein, matching rows form one entry showing the most common genes and DNA. The V and J calls shown here were made by TCRdb, not taken from the authors' results. Present in this sample are hundreds of thousands of distinct CDR3 sequences, roughly 14% of which were seen just once. The ten largest clones capture approximately 4.3% of the sample.

Moderately to severely active disease, a Clinical Activity Score of at least 3, a NOSPECS grade of at least 4, and a duration under 3 months were present in ophthalmopathy patients. Patients with uncontrolled infections, other autoimmune diseases, pregnancy or lactation were excluded. Clinical symptoms, serum thyroxine and TRAb, thyroid ultrasound, and orbital computed tomography formed the basis for the diagnoses. PBMCs were separated from under 12 ml of fresh peripheral blood using Ficoll-Paque density gradient centrifugation. Trizol reagent was used to extract total RNA, and RNA quality was then checked on an Agilent 2100 Bioanalyzer. CDR3 length: 13 amino acids, cysteine to phenylalanine. Only the CDR3 region is kept as DNA, spanning 39 bases read in frame from base 1. Reading the germline V gene gives CDR1 SGHTA and CDR2 FQGNSA. Trimming takes 5 bases off V and 7 bases off J; junction bases not matched to a gene: 4.

The sample taken for sequencing was blood. This clonotype originated in a woman aged 40 to 50 with Graves' ophthalmopathy. The chain is encoded by TRBV7-2 joined to TRBJ1-5; 8 bases in the junction line up with TRBD1. The nucleotide sequence is TGTGCCAGCAGCAGGACAGGGAGCCAGCCCCAGCATTTT. It encodes CASSRTGSQPQHF.